This T cell receptor beta chain emerged from a study of CD8+ T cells in alopecia areata. As for the study in general: Tofacitinib exposure lasted 6 to 18 months, followed by 6 months off drug.

Germline lookup yields CDR1 MNHEY and CDR2 SVGAGI. The V gene lost 6 bases and the J gene lost 7 bases, with 19 bases spanning the gap. The CDR3 runs 15 residues. cDNA prepared by RNA extraction and subsequent reverse transcription served as the template for sequencing. Only in-frame clones appear in the TCRdb table, and some are missing; sequencing was by immunoSEQ multiplex PCR. In the table there are fewer than 250,000 clones, over 60% of which are singletons. Treatment defined: oral pan-JAK inhibitor, 5-10 mg twice daily. The sequence was obtained from a human donor with alopecia areata. Specimen: CD4+ T cells sorted from blood, collected at week 4, from a patient treated with tofacitinib. The rearrangement uses TRBV6-5 and TRBJ2-1; TRBD1 might be the D (5 bases). CDR3 sequence: CASSPARASKNEQFF. The CDR3 bases are TGTGCCAGCAGCCCCGCCAGGGCGAGTAAGAATGAGCAGTTCTTC.